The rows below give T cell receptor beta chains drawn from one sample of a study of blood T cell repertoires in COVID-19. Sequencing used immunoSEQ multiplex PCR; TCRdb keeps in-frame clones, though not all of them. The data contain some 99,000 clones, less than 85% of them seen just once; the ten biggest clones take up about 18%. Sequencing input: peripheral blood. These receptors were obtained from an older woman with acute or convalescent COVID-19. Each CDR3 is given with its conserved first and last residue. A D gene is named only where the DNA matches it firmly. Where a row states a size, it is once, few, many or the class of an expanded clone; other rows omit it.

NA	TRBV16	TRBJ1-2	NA	TGTGCCAGCAGCCCTACCAGGGGAACGCCGAGTAACTATGGCTACACCTTC	CASSPTRGTPSNYGYTF
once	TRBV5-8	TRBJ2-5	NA	TGTGCCAGCAGCCCCCCTTGGGCGGGAGAGACCCAGTACTTC	CASSPPWAGETQYF
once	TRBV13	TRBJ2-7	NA	TGTGCCAGCAGCTTAGGTCTCGTCGGGGAGCAGTACTTC	CASSLGLVGEQYF
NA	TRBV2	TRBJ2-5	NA	TGTGCCAGTTCAATCGAGACCCAGTACTTC	CASSIETQYF
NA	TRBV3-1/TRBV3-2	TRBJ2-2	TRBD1	TGTGCCAGCAGCCAAGATGAGGGGGCCCTCACCGGGGAGCTGTTTTTT	CASSQDEGALTGELFF
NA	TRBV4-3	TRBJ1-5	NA	TGCGCCAGCAGCCAAGAGCAGGGTGGGTGGCCCCAGCATTTT	CASSQEQGGWPQHF
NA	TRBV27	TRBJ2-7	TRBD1	TGTGCCAGCAGTTCAGTAAGACAGGGGGGTTTCTACGAGCAGTACTTC	CASSSVRQGGFYEQYF
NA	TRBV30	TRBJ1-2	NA	TGTGCCTGGAATTCGGGCGGGGATGGCTACACCTTC	CAWNSGGDGYTF
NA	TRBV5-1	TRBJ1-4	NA	TGCGCCAGCAGCTTGGATCCTGCAACTAATGAAAAACTGTTTTTT	CASSLDPATNEKLFF
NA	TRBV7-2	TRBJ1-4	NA	TGTGCCAGCAGCAACCCCGGGGAAAAACTGTTTTTT	CASSNPGEKLFF
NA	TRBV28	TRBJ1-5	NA	TGTGGGGCTAAGACCAGCAATCAGCCCCAGCATTTT	CGAKTSNQPQHF
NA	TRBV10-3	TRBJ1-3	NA	TGTGCCATCAGTGAGGGGCCAGCGGCGGGAAACACCATATATTTT	CAISEGPAAGNTIYF
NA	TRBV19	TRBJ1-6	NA	TGTGCCAGTAGCCTGGTCCGTCAGAATTCACCCCTCCACTTT	CASSLVRQNSPLHF
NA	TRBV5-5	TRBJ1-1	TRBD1	TGTGCCAGCAGCTTGACCGGGACAGGAATAGACACTGAAGCTTTCTTT	CASSLTGTGIDTEAFF
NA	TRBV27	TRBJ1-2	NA	TGTGCCAGCAGCCTGACGGGTAACTATGGCTACACCTTC	CASSLTGNYGYTF
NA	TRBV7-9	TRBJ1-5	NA	TGTGCCAGCAGCTTGGGCCAGGCCCCCCAAGGACCCCAGCATTTT	CASSLGQAPQGPQHF
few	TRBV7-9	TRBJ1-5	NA	TGTGCCAGCAGCTTATACGGGTTAGGGGTCAATCAGCCCCAGCATTTT	CASSLYGLGVNQPQHF
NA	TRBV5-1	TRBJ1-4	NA	TGCGCCAGCAGCACGACGGGGTCTAATGAAAAACTGTTTTTT	CASSTTGSNEKLFF
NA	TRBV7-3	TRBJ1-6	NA	TGTGCCAGCAGCTCCACACCCAATTCACCCCTCCACTTT	CASSSTPNSPLHF
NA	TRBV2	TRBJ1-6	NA	TGTGCCAGCTCCCTCTCAAGGGGCCTTTCACCCCTCCACTTT	CASSLSRGLSPLHF
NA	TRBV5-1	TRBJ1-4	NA	TGCGCCAGCAGCGGAGGCTCGACTAATGAAAAACTGTTTTTT	CASSGGSTNEKLFF
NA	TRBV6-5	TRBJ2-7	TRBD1	TGTGCCAGCAGCTCCACCGGGACAGGTGTAGGGGAGCAGTACTTC	CASSSTGTGVGEQYF
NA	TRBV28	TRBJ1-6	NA	TGTGCCAGCAGTTTTATCGGCAGGGCAAAGTCACCCCTCCACTTT	CASSFIGRAKSPLHF
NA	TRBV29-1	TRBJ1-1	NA	TGCAGCGTGGGAACAGGTAACACTGAAGCTTTCTTT	CSVGTGNTEAFF
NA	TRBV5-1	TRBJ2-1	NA	TGCGCCAGCAGCTTGAGTGGGGGGGCCTCCTACAATGAGCAGTTCTTC	CASSLSGGASYNEQFF
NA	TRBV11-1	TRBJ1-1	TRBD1	TGTGCCAGGGGGGACAGGGCACTGAACACTGAAGCTTTCTTT	CARGDRALNTEAFF
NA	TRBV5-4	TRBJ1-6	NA	TGTGCCAGCAGCGGGGCCCTACCGGATTCACCCCTCCACTTT	CASSGALPDSPLHF
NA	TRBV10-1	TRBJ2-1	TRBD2	TGCGCCAGCAGTGAGTCAGGTCGGGGGGGCCCAGAGCAGTTCTTC	CASSESGRGGPEQFF
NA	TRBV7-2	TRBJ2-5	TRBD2	TGTGCCAGCAGCTCGGCGGGGAGCGGGAGGTTAGAGACCCAGTACTTC	CASSSAGSGRLETQYF
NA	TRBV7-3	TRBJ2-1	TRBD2	TGTGCCAGCAGTCCTAGCGGGGGAACTAATGAGCAGTTCTTC	CASSPSGGTNEQFF
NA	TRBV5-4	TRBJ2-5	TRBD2	TGTGCCAGCAGCGGTCTAGCGGGAGACCTAGAGACCCAGTACTTC	CASSGLAGDLETQYF
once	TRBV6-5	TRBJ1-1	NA	TGTGCCAGCAGTTACCCCCCGGGGATGAACACTGAAGCTTTCTTT	CASSYPPGMNTEAFF
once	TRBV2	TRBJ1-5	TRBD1	TGTGCCAGCTCCCGGGACAGGGACTTTAGCAATCAGCCCCAGCATTTT	CASSRDRDFSNQPQHF
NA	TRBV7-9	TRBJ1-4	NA	TGTGCCAGCAGCTTATGGGGGGAGGACTTGCTGTTTTTT	CASSLWGEDLLFF
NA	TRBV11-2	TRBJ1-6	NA	TGTGCCAGCAGCTTAACGGACAGCTCTAATTCACCCCTCCACTTT	CASSLTDSSNSPLHF
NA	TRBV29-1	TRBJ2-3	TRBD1	TGCAGCGTTGAGGGCCCCGGACAGGGGGTTCCAACAGATACGCAGTATTTT	CSVEGPGQGVPTDTQYF
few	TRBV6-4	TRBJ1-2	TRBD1	TGTGCCAGCAGCCAGGGGGTCTATGGCTACACCTTC	CASSQGVYGYTF
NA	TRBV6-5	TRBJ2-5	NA	TGTGCCAGCAGTCCTCGGGGGGCTGGGACCCAGTACTTC	CASSPRGAGTQYF
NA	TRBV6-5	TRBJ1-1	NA	TGTGCCAGCACGCGGGGTCCTGAAGCTTTCTTT	CASTRGPEAFF
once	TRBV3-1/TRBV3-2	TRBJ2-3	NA	TGTGCCAGCAGGCCTAGCGTTGGACGGGCAGATACGCAGTATTTT	CASRPSVGRADTQYF
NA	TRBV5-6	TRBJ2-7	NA	TGTGCCAGCAGCCTTGTACTTTCGTCCTACGAGCAGTACTTC	CASSLVLSSYEQYF
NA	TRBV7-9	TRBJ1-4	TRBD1	TGTGCCAGCAGCTTAGCCGGGACAGCCGTTGAAAAACTGTTTTTT	CASSLAGTAVEKLFF
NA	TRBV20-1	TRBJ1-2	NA	TGCAGTGCTTCCACCGGGACATACTACACCTTC	CSASTGTYYTF
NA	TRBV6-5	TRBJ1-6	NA	TGTGCCAGCAATACAGGGACGGCCTATAATTCACCCCTCCACTTT	CASNTGTAYNSPLHF
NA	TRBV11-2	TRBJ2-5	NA	TGTGCCAGCAGCCCAGGACAGAAAGAGACCCAGTACTTC	CASSPGQKETQYF
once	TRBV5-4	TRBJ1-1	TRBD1	TGTGCCAGCAGCGCACAAAATACAGGGGTGAGCACTGAAGCTTTCTTT	CASSAQNTGVSTEAFF
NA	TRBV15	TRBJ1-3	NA	TGTGCCACCAGCCCAACTGCCGGCTCTGGAAACACCATATATTTT	CATSPTAGSGNTIYF
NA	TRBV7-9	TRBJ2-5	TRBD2	TGTGCCAGCAGCTCTTTAGCGGGAGAAGAGACCCAGTACTTC	CASSSLAGEETQYF
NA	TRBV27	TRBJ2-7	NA	TGTGCCAGCAGTTTAGTGGGGGGGCCCTACGAGCAGTACTTC	CASSLVGGPYEQYF
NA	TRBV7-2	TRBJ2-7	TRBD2	TGTGCCAGCAGCTTAATAAGCGGGGGCCGATTTTACGAGCAGTACTTC	CASSLISGGRFYEQYF
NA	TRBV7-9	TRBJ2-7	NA	TGTGCCAGCAGCTTACGAGTCGGGTACGAGCAGTACTTC	CASSLRVGYEQYF
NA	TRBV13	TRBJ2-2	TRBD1	TGTGCCAGCAGCCCCACAGGGGAGTCCCCCGGGGAGCTGTTTTTT	CASSPTGESPGELFF
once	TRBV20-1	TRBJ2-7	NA	TGCAGTGTCGGGACAAACTACGAGCAGTACTTC	CSVGTNYEQYF
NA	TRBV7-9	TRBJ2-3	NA	TGTGCCAGCGTACCACAGGTTTCCCCCACAGATACGCAGTATTTT	CASVPQVSPTDTQYF
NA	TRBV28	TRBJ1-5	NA	TGTGCCAGCAGTTTCGCTTCAGGCATAAGTCAGCCCCAGCATTTT	CASSFASGISQPQHF
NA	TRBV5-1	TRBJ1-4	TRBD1	TGCGCCAGCAGCTTACAGGGGGCGCGAACTAATGAAAAACTGTTTTTT	CASSLQGARTNEKLFF
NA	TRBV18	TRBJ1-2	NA	TGTGCCAGCTCACGTACCGACAGCCAATTCTATGGCTACACCTTC	CASSRTDSQFYGYTF
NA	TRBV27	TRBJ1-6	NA	TGTGCCAGCAGTTTATTGCGTAGCATAGGGGCACCCCTCCACTTT	CASSLLRSIGAPLHF
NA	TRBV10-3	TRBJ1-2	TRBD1	TGTGCCATCAGCTCTGGACAGGTTGATGGCTACACCTTC	CAISSGQVDGYTF
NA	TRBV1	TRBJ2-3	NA	TGCACCCATCCCGCCGTGCGGGAAGGAACTAGCGGGGGGGCGGTTGGCACAGATACGCAGTATTTT	CTHPAVREGTSGGAVGTDTQYF